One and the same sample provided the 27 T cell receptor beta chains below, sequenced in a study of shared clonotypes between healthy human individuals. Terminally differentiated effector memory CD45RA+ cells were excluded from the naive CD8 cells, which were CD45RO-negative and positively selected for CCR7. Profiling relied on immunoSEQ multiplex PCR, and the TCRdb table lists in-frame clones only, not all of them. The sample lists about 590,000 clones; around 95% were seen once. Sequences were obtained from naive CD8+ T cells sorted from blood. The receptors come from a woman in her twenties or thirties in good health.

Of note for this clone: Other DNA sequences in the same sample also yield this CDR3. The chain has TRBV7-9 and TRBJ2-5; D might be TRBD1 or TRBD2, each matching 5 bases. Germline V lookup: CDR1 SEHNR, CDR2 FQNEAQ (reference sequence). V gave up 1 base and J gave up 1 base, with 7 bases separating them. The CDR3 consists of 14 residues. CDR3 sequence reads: CASSLVGTQETQYF. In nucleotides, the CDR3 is TGTGCCAGCAGCTTAGTGGGGACCCAAGAGACCCAGTACTTC.

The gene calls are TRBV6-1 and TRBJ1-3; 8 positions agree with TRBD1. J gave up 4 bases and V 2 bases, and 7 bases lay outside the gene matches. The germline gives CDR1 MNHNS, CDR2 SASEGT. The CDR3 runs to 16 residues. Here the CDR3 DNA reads TGTGCCAGCAGTGAATACCAGGGGGCGGAAGGAAACACCATATATTTT. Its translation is CASSEYQGAEGNTIYF.

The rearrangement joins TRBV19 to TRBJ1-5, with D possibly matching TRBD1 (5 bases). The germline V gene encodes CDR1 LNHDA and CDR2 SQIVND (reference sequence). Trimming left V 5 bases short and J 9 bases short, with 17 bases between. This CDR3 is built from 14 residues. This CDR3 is CASSPGPEMGPQHF. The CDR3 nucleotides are TGTGCCAGTAGTCCGGGGCCTGAAATGGGGCCCCAGCATTTT.

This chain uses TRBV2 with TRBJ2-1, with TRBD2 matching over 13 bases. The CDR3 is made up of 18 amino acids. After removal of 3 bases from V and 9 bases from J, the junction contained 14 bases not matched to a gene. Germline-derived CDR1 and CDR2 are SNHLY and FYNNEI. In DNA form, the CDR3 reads TGTGCCAGCAGTGACGGGTCTTTCTTGGGACTAGCGGGAAGTGAGCAGTTCTTC. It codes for CASSDGSFLGLAGSEQFF.

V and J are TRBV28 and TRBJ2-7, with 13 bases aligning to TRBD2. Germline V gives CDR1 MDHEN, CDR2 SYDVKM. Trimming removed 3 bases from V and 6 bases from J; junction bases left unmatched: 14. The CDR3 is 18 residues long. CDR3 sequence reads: CASSFLLAGGKNVLEQYF. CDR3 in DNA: TGTGCCAGCAGTTTTCTACTAGCGGGAGGGAAGAACGTCCTCGAGCAGTACTTC.

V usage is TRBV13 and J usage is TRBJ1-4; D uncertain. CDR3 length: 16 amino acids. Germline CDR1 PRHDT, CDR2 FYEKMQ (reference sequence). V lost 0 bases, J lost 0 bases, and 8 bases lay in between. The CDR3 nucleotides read TGTGCCAGCAGCTTAGGACGGGCTGCAACTAATGAAAAACTGTTTTTT. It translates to CASSLGRAATNEKLFF.

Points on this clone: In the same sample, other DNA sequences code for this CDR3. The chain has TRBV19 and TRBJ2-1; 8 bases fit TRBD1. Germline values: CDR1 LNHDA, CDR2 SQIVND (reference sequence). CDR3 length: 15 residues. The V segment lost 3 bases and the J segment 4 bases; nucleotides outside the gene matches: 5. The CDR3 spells CASSIGQGGYNEQFF. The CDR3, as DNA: TGTGCCAGTAGTATCGGACAGGGAGGATACAATGAGCAGTTCTTC.

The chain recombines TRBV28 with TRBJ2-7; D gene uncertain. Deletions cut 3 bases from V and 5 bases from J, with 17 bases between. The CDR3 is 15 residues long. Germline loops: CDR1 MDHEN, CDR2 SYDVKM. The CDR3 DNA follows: TGTGCCAGCAGTTTTCGCCGCCTGGGCCAGAACGAGCAGTACTTC. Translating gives CASSFRRLGQNEQYF.

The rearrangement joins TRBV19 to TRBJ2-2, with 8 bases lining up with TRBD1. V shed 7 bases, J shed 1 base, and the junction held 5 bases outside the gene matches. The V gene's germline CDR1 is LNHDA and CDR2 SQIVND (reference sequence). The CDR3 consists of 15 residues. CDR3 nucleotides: TGTGCCAGTATTCCCGGGACAGGGAACACCGGGGAGCTGTTTTTT. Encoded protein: CASIPGTGNTGELFF.

The CDR3, as DNA: TGTGCCAGCAGCCCGGGACTAGCGAGCACAGATACGCAGTATTTT. This codes for CASSPGLASTDTQYF. The chain carries TRBV4-2 and TRBJ2-3; 10 positions match TRBD2. V trimming: 4 bases; J trimming: 0 bases; junction bases outside the gene matches: 1. CDR3 length equals 15 residues. Germline V gives CDR1 LGHNA, CDR2 YNFKEQ.

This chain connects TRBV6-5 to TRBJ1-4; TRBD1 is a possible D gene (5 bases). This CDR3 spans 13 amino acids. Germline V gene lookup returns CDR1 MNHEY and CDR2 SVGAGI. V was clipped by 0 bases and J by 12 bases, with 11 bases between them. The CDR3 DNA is TGTGCCAGCAGTTACTCGACGGGGGTAGAACTGTTTTTT. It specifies CASSYSTGVELFF.

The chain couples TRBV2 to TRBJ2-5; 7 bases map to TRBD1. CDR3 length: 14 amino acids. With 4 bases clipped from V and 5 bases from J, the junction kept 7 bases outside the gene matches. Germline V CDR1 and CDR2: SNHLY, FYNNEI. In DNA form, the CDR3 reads TGTGCCAGCAGTGGGAGACAGGGCTTGGAGACCCAGTACTTC. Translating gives CASSGRQGLETQYF.

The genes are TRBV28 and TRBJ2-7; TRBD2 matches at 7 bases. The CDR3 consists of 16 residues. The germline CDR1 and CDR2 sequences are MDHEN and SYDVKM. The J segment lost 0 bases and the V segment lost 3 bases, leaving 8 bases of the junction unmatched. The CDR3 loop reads CASSFPTSLSSYEQYF. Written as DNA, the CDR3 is TGTGCCAGCAGTTTCCCGACTAGCTTAAGCTCCTACGAGCAGTACTTC.

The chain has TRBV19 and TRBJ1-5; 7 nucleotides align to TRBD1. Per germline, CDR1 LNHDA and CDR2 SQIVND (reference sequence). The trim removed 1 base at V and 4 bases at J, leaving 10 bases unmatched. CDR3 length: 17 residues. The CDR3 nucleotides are TGTGCCAGTAGTATAGTTTGGCCAGGGGGTTTAAATCAGCCCCAGCATTTT. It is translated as CASSIVWPGGLNQPQHF.

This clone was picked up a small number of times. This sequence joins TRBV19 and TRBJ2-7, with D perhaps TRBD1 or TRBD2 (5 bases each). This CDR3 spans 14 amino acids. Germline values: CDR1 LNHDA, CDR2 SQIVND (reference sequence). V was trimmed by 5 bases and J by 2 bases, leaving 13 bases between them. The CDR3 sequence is CASSPGTVTYEQYF. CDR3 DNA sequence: TGTGCCAGTAGTCCTGGGACGGTCACCTACGAGCAGTACTTC. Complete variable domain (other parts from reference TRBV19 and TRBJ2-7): DGGITQSPKYLFRKEGQNVTLSCEQNLNHDAMYWYRQDPGQGLRLIYYSQIVNDFQKGDIAEGYSVSREKKESFPLTVTSAQKNPTAFYLCASSPGTVTYEQYFGPGTRLTVT.

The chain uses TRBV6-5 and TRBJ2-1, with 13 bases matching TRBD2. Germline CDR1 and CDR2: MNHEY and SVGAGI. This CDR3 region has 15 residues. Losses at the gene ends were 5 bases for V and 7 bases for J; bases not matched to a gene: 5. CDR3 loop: CASSGLAGAGNEQFF. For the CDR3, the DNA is TGTGCCAGCAGTGGACTAGCGGGAGCAGGAAATGAGCAGTTCTTC.

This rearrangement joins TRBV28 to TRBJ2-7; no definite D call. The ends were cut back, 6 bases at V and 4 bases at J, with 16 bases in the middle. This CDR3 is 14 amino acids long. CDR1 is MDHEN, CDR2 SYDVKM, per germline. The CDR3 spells CASSPTTDGYEQYF. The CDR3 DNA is TGTGCCAGCAGCCCTACCACGGACGGTTACGAGCAGTACTTC.

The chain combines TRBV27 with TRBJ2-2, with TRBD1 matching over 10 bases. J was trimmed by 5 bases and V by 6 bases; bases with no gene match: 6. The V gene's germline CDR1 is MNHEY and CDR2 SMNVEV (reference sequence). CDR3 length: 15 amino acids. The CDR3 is CASRAGTGVTGELFF. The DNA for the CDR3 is TGTGCCAGCAGAGCCGGGACAGGGGTAACCGGGGAGCTGTTTTTT.

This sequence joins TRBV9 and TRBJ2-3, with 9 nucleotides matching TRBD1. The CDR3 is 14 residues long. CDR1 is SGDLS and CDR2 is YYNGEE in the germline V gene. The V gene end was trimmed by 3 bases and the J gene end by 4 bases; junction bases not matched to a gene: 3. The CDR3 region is CASSGTGGADTQYF. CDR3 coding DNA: TGTGCCAGCAGCGGTACAGGGGGCGCAGATACGCAGTATTTT.

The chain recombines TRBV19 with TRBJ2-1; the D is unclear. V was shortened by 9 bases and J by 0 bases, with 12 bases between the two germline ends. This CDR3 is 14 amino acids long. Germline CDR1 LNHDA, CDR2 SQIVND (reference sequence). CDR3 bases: TGTGCCAGCCGAGGTGTCGGCTCCTACAATGAGCAGTTCTTC. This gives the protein CASRGVGSYNEQFF. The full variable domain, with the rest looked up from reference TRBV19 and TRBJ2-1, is DGGITQSPKYLFRKEGQNVTLSCEQNLNHDAMYWYRQDPGQGLRLIYYSQIVNDFQKGDIAEGYSVSREKKESFPLTVTSAQKNPTAFYLCASRGVGSYNEQFFGPGTRLTVL.

The CDR3 spells CATREGSRQETQYF. The CDR3 DNA reads as TGTGCCACCCGCGAGGGGTCTAGACAAGAGACCCAGTACTTC. The chain combines TRBV15 with TRBJ2-5; D may be TRBD1 or TRBD2 (5 bases each). Looked up from germline, CDR1 is LNHNV and CDR2 is YYDKDF (reference sequence). V lost 8 bases, J lost 2 bases, and 15 bases lay in between. CDR3 length equals 14 residues.

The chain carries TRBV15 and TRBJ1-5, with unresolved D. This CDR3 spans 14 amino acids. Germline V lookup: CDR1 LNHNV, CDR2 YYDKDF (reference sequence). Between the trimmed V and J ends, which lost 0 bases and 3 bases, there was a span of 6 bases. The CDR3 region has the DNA TGTGCCACCAGCAGAGAGGGCTTCAATCAGCCCCAGCATTTT. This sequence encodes CATSREGFNQPQHF.

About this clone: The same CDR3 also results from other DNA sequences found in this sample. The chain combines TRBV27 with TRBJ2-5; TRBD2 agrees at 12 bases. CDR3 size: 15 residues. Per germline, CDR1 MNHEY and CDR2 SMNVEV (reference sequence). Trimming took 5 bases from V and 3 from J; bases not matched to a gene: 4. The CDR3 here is CASSPGLAGKETQYF. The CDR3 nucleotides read TGTGCCAGCAGTCCAGGACTAGCGGGGAAAGAGACCCAGTACTTC.

The CDR3 DNA reads TGTGCCAGCAGCTTAGGACAGTCTGGAAACACCATATATTTT. Encoded protein: CASSLGQSGNTIYF. This chain uses TRBV5-6 with TRBJ1-3; D may be TRBD1 (6 bases). The V end was cut by 2 bases, the J end by 1 base, with 7 bases between. Germline lookup yields CDR1 SGHDT and CDR2 YYEEEE. The CDR3 loop spans 14 amino acids.

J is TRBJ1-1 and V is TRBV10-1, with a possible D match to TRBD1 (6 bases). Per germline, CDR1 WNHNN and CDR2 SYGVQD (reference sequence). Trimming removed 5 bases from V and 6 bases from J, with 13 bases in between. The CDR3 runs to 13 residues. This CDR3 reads CASSPGVSAEAFF. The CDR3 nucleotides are TGCGCCAGCAGTCCAGGGGTAAGCGCTGAAGCTTTCTTT.

The CDR3 DNA is TGTGCCAGCAGCTTACCAGGAGTATACACCGGGGAGCTGTTTTTT. Translation gives CASSLPGVYTGELFF. The gene calls are TRBV7-8 and TRBJ2-2; no reliable D call. Germline CDR1 and CDR2: SGHVS and FQNEAQ. Trimming removed 2 bases from V and 3 bases from J, with 10 bases in between. The CDR3 is made up of 15 amino acids.

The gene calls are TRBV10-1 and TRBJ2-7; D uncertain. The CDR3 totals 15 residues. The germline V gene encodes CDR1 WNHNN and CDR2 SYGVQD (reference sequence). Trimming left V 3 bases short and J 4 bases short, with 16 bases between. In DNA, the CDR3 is TGCGCCAGCAGTGATTTCGCCCAATTGAAGTACGAGCAGTACTTC. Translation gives CASSDFAQLKYEQYF.